This entry features one T cell receptor beta chain sequence. Its antigen is unknown. No base-level quality is on record; no much larger clone is a single base apart. CDR1 and CDR2 (SGHAT, FQNNGV) derive from the germline V gene. V has 4 bases trimmed and J has 5 bases trimmed; junction bases matching no gene number 10. CDR3 length: 17 amino acids, cysteine to phenylalanine. The DNA shown is the 51-base CDR3, in frame from base 1. The entry originates in a study of CD8 T cells in ankylosing spondylitis (dated by TCRdb to 2016 to 2017). Background for the entire study: T cell receptor beta repertoires were profiled in healthy donors and ankylosing spondylitis patients so that disease-linked TCR variants could be found. Peripheral blood was sampled, and synovial fluid was additionally collected from ankylosing spondylitis patients. In total, the full study cohort was made up of some 110 healthy donors and some 26 ankylosing spondylitis patients. Broader findings and caveats from the paper: The disease-linked clones had a CD8+ phenotype and were found at relatively low frequencies in peripheral blood. The disease-linked clones were reported to be significantly enriched in matched synovial fluid samples from ankylosing spondylitis patients. Some of the motif variants had been reported before in the synovial fluid and blood of reactive arthritis patients, a finding that suggests common disease-initiation mechanisms. Blood from ankylosing spondylitis patients appeared to be characterized by a TCR beta motif composed of about eight highly homologous amino acid variants.

The reads were generated on an Illumina HiSeq 2500. TCR beta libraries were prepared by quantitative 5'-RACE with molecular barcodes. The paper's processing steps were these. A new computational method, built on a probabilistic model of VDJ rearrangement, was used to identify disease-linked TCR variants. TCRdb's own reprocessing of the public reads used fastp at Q25 and MiXCR and kept productive beta chains. Identical CDR3 proteins give one entry, which carries the most common genes and DNA. TCRdb's processing, not the study's, gives the V and J calls here. This sample is represented by 200,000 to 250,000 distinct CDR3 sequences; about 17% of them were singletons. About 39% of the sample is in the top ten clones.

Sequenced input: blood, either unsorted or a sorted T cell fraction (not recorded which). The clonotype was recovered from a male donor with ankylosing spondylitis. In this chain, TRBV11-2 is recombined with TRBJ2-1; 11 bases in the junction line up with TRBD2. The DNA is TGTGCCAGCAGCTGGCGGGTAGCGGGAGGGCCAAACAATGAGCAGTTCTTC. This codes for CASSWRVAGGPNNEQFF.